This T cell receptor (beta chain) originates from a study of tumor and adjacent non-tumor tissue in lung cancer. A modified ARM-PCR protocol with three rounds of nested PCR amplified TCRbeta. TCRdb recomputed calls from the multiplex PCR reads with MiXCR, one row per CDR3 protein. The sample consists of 200,000 to 250,000 distinct CDR3 sequences, 60% to 85% of them appearing once. The template was RNA from unsorted bulk tissue. From germline, CDR1 is MDHEN and CDR2 SYDVKM. V lost 10 bases to trimming and J lost 3 bases, with 22 bases between them. The CDR3 contains 15 residues. This sequence originates from a man between 60 and 75 years old with non-small cell lung cancer. The rearrangement links TRBV28 to TRBJ2-7; D is unresolved. The sequenced material came from lung tumor tissue. The CDR3 region is CANSLDPSYSYEQYF. DNA of the CDR3: TGTGCCAATAGTTTGGACCCCTCCTACAGCTACGAGCAGTACTTC.